A selection of T cell receptor beta chains follows, all from one sample in a study of T cell responses to AZD1222 COVID-19 vaccine. This table comes from immunoSEQ multiplex PCR, and its TCRdb copy is limited to in-frame clones, with some not included. The sample yields roughly 70,000 clones, 75% to 85% seen once. The sample consisted of peripheral blood, taken on day 0 of AZD1222 vaccination. The source is an adult in good health. CDR3s include the opening cysteine and the closing phenylalanine or tryptophan. Fields, in order: clone size, V gene, D gene, J gene, CDR3 protein, CDR3 DNA. D genes are given only for firm matches. Size values are once, few and many counts, or a class for expanded clones, and some rows have none.

clone_size: -
v_call: TRBV5-6
d_call: -
j_call: TRBJ1-5
cdr3_aa: CASSLGWGSNQPQHF
cdr3_nt: TGTGCCAGCAGCTTAGGTTGGGGCAGCAATCAGCCCCAGCATTTT

clone_size: -
v_call: TRBV7-9
d_call: -
j_call: TRBJ2-5
cdr3_aa: CASSQQGIQETQYF
cdr3_nt: TGTGCCAGCAGCCAACAGGGTATACAAGAGACCCAGTACTTC

clone_size: -
v_call: TRBV5-1
d_call: -
j_call: TRBJ1-6
cdr3_aa: CASSQGNSPLHF
cdr3_nt: TGCGCCAGCAGCCAAGGGAATTCACCCCTCCACTTT

clone_size: -
v_call: TRBV12-3/TRBV12-4
d_call: -
j_call: TRBJ2-1
cdr3_aa: CASSLTGRKLFF
cdr3_nt: TGTGCCAGCAGTTTAACGGGCAGAAAACTGTTCTTC

clone_size: -
v_call: TRBV3-1/TRBV3-2
d_call: -
j_call: TRBJ1-3
cdr3_aa: CASSEVLSGNTIYF
cdr3_nt: TGTGCCAGCAGCGAAGTCCTCTCTGGAAACACCATATATTTT

clone_size: few
v_call: TRBV7-2
d_call: TRBD2
j_call: TRBJ2-1
cdr3_aa: CASSLTSGPYNEQFF
cdr3_nt: TGTGCCAGCAGCTTGACTAGCGGGCCCTACAATGAGCAGTTCTTC

clone_size: -
v_call: TRBV7-9
d_call: -
j_call: TRBJ2-7
cdr3_aa: CASSHDKPSYEQYF
cdr3_nt: TGTGCCAGCAGCCATGACAAACCCTCCTACGAGCAGTACTTC

clone_size: -
v_call: TRBV5-1
d_call: -
j_call: TRBJ2-7
cdr3_aa: CASSYPDGPYEQYF
cdr3_nt: TGCGCCAGCAGCTACCCGGACGGCCCCTACGAGCAGTACTTC

clone_size: -
v_call: TRBV6-2/TRBV6-3
d_call: TRBD1
j_call: TRBJ1-1
cdr3_aa: CASSRTGSSSEAFF
cdr3_nt: TGTGCCAGCAGTCGGACAGGGTCCTCTTCTGAAGCTTTCTTT

clone_size: -
v_call: TRBV9
d_call: TRBD2
j_call: TRBJ2-1
cdr3_aa: CASSVEGGGSYNEQFF
cdr3_nt: TGTGCCAGCAGCGTAGAGGGCGGGGGATCCTACAATGAGCAGTTCTTC

clone_size: -
v_call: TRBV11-2
d_call: -
j_call: TRBJ2-3
cdr3_aa: CASSSRDHTQYF
cdr3_nt: TGTGCCAGCAGCTCCCGGGATCATACGCAGTATTTT

clone_size: -
v_call: TRBV11-2
d_call: -
j_call: TRBJ2-2
cdr3_aa: CASSLKYMVSTGELFF
cdr3_nt: TGTGCCAGCAGCTTAAAGTATATGGTGTCCACCGGGGAGCTGTTTTTT

clone_size: -
v_call: TRBV18
d_call: TRBD2
j_call: TRBJ2-1
cdr3_aa: CASSTNLSGTSGFNEQFF
cdr3_nt: TGTGCCAGCTCGACTAATCTATCCGGGACTAGCGGATTCAATGAGCAGTTCTTC

clone_size: -
v_call: TRBV19
d_call: TRBD1
j_call: TRBJ1-2
cdr3_aa: CASSARDSLYGYTF
cdr3_nt: TGTGCCAGTAGTGCCCGGGACAGTTTGTATGGCTACACCTTC

clone_size: -
v_call: TRBV10-3
d_call: TRBD1
j_call: TRBJ1-1
cdr3_aa: CAITRGQGRTEAFF
cdr3_nt: TGTGCCATCACCCGAGGACAGGGGCGGACTGAAGCTTTCTTT

clone_size: -
v_call: TRBV5-5
d_call: -
j_call: TRBJ1-5
cdr3_aa: CASSTSGNQPQHF
cdr3_nt: TGTGCCAGCAGCACCTCTGGCAATCAGCCCCAGCATTTT

clone_size: -
v_call: TRBV7-2
d_call: -
j_call: TRBJ1-1
cdr3_aa: CASSLGRMNTEAFF
cdr3_nt: TGTGCCAGCAGCTTAGGCCGGATGAACACTGAAGCTTTCTTT

clone_size: -
v_call: TRBV27
d_call: -
j_call: TRBJ2-7
cdr3_aa: CASSRTGTQSSYEQYF
cdr3_nt: TGTGCCAGCAGTCGAACCGGGACACAAAGCTCCTACGAGCAGTACTTC

clone_size: -
v_call: TRBV11-3
d_call: TRBD1
j_call: TRBJ1-1
cdr3_aa: CASSLGTGRSAGEAFF
cdr3_nt: TGTGCCAGCAGCTTAGGGACAGGGCGATCGGCGGGGGAAGCTTTCTTT

clone_size: -
v_call: TRBV5-1
d_call: TRBD1
j_call: TRBJ2-1
cdr3_aa: CASSLFGTGRDEQFF
cdr3_nt: TGCGCCAGCAGCTTGTTTGGGACAGGGAGGGATGAGCAGTTCTTC

clone_size: once
v_call: TRBV5-1
d_call: -
j_call: TRBJ2-7
cdr3_aa: CASSSLGVSGEQYF
cdr3_nt: TGCGCCAGCAGCTCCCTGGGGGTATCGGGCGAGCAGTACTTC

clone_size: -
v_call: TRBV7-2
d_call: -
j_call: TRBJ2-7
cdr3_aa: CASSLAGALREQYF
cdr3_nt: TGTGCCAGCAGCTTAGCGGGGGCGCTTCGCGAGCAGTACTTC

clone_size: once
v_call: TRBV15
d_call: TRBD1
j_call: TRBJ1-2
cdr3_aa: CATSRDLGQGAGGYTF
cdr3_nt: TGTGCCACCAGCAGAGATCTAGGACAGGGGGCTGGAGGCTACACCTTC

clone_size: -
v_call: TRBV5-1
d_call: -
j_call: TRBJ1-1
cdr3_aa: CASIPDGGVNTEAFF
cdr3_nt: TGCGCCAGCATCCCCGATGGGGGGGTGAACACTGAAGCTTTCTTT

clone_size: -
v_call: TRBV7-9
d_call: -
j_call: TRBJ1-6
cdr3_aa: CASSPAGFKNSPLHF
cdr3_nt: TGTGCCAGCAGCCCTGCAGGGTTCAAGAATTCACCCCTCCACTTT

clone_size: -
v_call: TRBV6-2/TRBV6-3
d_call: TRBD2
j_call: TRBJ2-7
cdr3_aa: CASSPAGGRDEQYF
cdr3_nt: TGTGCCAGCAGCCCAGCGGGGGGGAGAGACGAGCAGTACTTC

clone_size: few
v_call: TRBV2
d_call: -
j_call: TRBJ2-2
cdr3_aa: CASKPRVTYTGELFF
cdr3_nt: TGTGCCAGCAAGCCCAGAGTAACCTATACCGGGGAGCTGTTTTTT

clone_size: -
v_call: TRBV18
d_call: -
j_call: TRBJ2-1
cdr3_aa: CASSPLQSQGGYNEQFF
cdr3_nt: TGTGCCAGCTCACCACTCCAGTCCCAGGGAGGCTACAATGAGCAGTTCTTC

clone_size: -
v_call: TRBV6-4
d_call: -
j_call: TRBJ1-1
cdr3_aa: CASSDGLYTEAFF
cdr3_nt: TGTGCCAGCAGTGACGGTTTATACACTGAAGCTTTCTTT

clone_size: -
v_call: TRBV7-9
d_call: -
j_call: TRBJ1-6
cdr3_aa: CASSFPNSPLHF
cdr3_nt: TGTGCCAGCAGCTTTCCTAATTCACCCCTCCACTTT

clone_size: -
v_call: TRBV27
d_call: -
j_call: TRBJ2-3
cdr3_aa: CASSPYPSTDTQYF
cdr3_nt: TGTGCCAGCAGTCCCTACCCTAGCACCGATACGCAGTATTTT

clone_size: -
v_call: TRBV27
d_call: -
j_call: TRBJ1-5
cdr3_aa: CASPRGVRNQPQHF
cdr3_nt: TGTGCCAGCCCAAGAGGGGTGAGAAATCAGCCCCAGCATTTT

clone_size: -
v_call: TRBV6-5
d_call: -
j_call: TRBJ1-5
cdr3_aa: CASRGWANQPQHF
cdr3_nt: TGTGCCAGCAGGGGGTGGGCTAATCAGCCCCAGCATTTT

clone_size: -
v_call: TRBV19
d_call: -
j_call: TRBJ2-3
cdr3_aa: CASSSFGGTTDTQYF
cdr3_nt: TGTGCCAGTAGTAGTTTTGGTGGGACCACAGATACGCAGTATTTT

clone_size: once
v_call: TRBV27
d_call: TRBD1
j_call: TRBJ2-2
cdr3_aa: CASSPTGGRTGELFF
cdr3_nt: TGTGCCAGCAGTCCAACAGGGGGCCGGACCGGGGAGCTGTTTTTT

clone_size: -
v_call: TRBV30
d_call: TRBD1
j_call: TRBJ1-5
cdr3_aa: CAWRQGMNQPQHF
cdr3_nt: TGTGCCTGGAGACAGGGGATGAACCAGCCCCAGCATTTT

clone_size: -
v_call: TRBV28
d_call: TRBD1
j_call: TRBJ1-2
cdr3_aa: CASSLGQAAGGGYTF
cdr3_nt: TGTGCCAGCAGTCTCGGACAGGCAGCCGGGGGTGGCTACACCTTC

clone_size: -
v_call: TRBV5-1
d_call: TRBD1
j_call: TRBJ2-2
cdr3_aa: CASSVEGQGAFRTGELFF
cdr3_nt: TGCGCCAGCAGCGTGGAGGGACAGGGGGCGTTTAGGACCGGGGAGCTGTTTTTT

clone_size: -
v_call: TRBV28
d_call: -
j_call: TRBJ1-5
cdr3_aa: CASRSGGAPQHF
cdr3_nt: TGTGCCAGCAGGTCTGGGGGAGCGCCCCAGCATTTT

clone_size: -
v_call: TRBV5-1
d_call: -
j_call: TRBJ1-3
cdr3_aa: CASSLGQQGGNTIYF
cdr3_nt: TGCGCCAGCAGCTTGGGACAACAAGGTGGAAACACCATATATTTT

clone_size: -
v_call: TRBV27
d_call: -
j_call: TRBJ2-7
cdr3_aa: CASSSGGPYEQYF
cdr3_nt: TGTGCCAGCAGTTCTGGCGGGCCCTACGAGCAGTACTTC